This TCR beta chain is drawn from a study of cytomegalovirus exposure and HLA in healthy donors. Notes on the study in general: Most observed TCR sequences were rare, whereas some public TCRs were detected in many donors. Testing in vitro showed a few CMV-associated chains specific for CMV antigens.

Comment on this clone: Antigen: not known.

Sequencing was performed with immunoSEQ multiplex PCR; in TCRdb, only in-frame clones are kept and a portion is missing. The sample contains 200,000 to 250,000 clones, roughly 84% of which appear only once. The CDR3 totals 15 residues. In germline, CDR1 is SGHRS, CDR2 YFSETQ. V lost 0 bases to trimming and J lost 0 bases, with 7 bases between them. The sequence was collected from a woman aged 18-29 years in good health and CMV-seropositive. The V gene is TRBV5-1, the J gene TRBJ2-1; perhaps TRBD1 as D (5 bases). Input material: PBMCs. The DNA for the CDR3 is TGCGCCAGCAGCTTGGGACAGAGCTCCTACAATGAGCAGTTCTTC. Protein sequence: CASSLGQSSYNEQFF.